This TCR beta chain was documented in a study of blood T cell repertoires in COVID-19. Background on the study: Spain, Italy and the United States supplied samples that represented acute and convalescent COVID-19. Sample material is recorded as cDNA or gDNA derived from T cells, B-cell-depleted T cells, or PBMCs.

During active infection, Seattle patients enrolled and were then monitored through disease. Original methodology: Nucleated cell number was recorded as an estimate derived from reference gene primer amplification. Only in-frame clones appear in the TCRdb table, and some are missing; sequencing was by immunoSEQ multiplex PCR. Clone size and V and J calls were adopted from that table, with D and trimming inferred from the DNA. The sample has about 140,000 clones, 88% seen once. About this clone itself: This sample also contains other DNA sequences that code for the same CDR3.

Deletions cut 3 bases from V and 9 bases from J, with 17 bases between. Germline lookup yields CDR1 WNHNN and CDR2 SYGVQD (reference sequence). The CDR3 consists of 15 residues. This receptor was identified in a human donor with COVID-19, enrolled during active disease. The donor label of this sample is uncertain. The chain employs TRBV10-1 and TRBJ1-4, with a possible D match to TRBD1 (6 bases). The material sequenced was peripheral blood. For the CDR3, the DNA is TGCGCCAGCAGTGAAACACCGGGACATGAACAAAAACTGTTTTTT. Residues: CASSETPGHEQKLFF.